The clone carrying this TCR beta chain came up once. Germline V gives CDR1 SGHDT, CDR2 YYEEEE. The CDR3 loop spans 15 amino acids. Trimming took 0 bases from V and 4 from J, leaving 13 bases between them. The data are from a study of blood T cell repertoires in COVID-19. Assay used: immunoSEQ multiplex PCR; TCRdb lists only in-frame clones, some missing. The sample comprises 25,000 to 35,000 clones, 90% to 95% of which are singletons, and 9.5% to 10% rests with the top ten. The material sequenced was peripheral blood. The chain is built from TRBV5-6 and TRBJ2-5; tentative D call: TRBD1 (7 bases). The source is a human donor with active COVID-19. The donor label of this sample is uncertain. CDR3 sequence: CASSLVGTAGETQYF. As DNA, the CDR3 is TGTGCCAGCAGCTTGGTAGGGACAGCGGGAGAGACCCAGTACTTC.